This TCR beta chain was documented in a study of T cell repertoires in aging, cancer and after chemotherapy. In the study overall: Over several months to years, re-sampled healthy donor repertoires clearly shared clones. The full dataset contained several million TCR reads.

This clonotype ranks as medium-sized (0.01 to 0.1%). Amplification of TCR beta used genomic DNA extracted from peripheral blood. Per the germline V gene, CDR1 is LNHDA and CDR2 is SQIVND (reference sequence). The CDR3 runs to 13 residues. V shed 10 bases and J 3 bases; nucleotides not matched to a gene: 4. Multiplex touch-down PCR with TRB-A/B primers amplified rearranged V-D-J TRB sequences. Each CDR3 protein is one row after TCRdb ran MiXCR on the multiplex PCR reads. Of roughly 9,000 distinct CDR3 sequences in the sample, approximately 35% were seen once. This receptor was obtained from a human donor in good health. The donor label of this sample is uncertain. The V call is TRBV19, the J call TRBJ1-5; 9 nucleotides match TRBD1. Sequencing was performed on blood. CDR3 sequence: CATDRGNNQPQHF. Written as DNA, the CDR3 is TGTGCCACCGACAGGGGGAACAATCAGCCCCAGCATTTT. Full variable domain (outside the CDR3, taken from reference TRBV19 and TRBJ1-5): DGGITQSPKYLFRKEGQNVTLSCEQNLNHDAMYWYRQDPGQGLRLIYYSQIVNDFQKGDIAEGYSVSREKKESFPLTVTSAQKNPTAFYLCATDRGNNQPQHFGDGTRLSIL.